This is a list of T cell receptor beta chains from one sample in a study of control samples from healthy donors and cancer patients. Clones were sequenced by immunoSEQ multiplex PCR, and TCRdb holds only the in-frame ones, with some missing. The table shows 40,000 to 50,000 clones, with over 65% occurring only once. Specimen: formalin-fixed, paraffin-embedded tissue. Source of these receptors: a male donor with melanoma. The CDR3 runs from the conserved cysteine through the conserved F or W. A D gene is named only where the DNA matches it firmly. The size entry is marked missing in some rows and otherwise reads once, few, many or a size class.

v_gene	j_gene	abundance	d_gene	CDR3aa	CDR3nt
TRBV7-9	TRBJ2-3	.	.	CASRSGGDTQYF	TGTGCCAGCAGGTCAGGGGGGGATACGCAGTATTTT
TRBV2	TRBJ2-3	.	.	CASSPRRRGTDTQYF	TGTGCCAGCTCCCCACGGAGGAGGGGCACAGATACGCAGTATTTT
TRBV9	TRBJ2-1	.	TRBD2	CASSGGGGTSYNEQFF	TGTGCCAGCAGCGGAGGAGGAGGGACTAGCTACAATGAGCAGTTCTTC
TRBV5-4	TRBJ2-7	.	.	CASSERQSSYEQYF	TGTGCCAGCAGCGAAAGACAGAGCTCCTACGAGCAGTACTTC
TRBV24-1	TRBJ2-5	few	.	CATSDVVPLTQYF	TGTGCCACCAGTGATGTGGTCCCGTTAACCCAGTACTTC
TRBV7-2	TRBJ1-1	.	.	CASSLGHMNTEAFF	TGTGCCAGCAGCTTGGGCCATATGAACACTGAAGCTTTCTTT
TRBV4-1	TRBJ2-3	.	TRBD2	CASSQGAGGESGDTQYF	TGCGCCAGCAGCCAAGGAGCGGGAGGGGAGTCAGGAGATACGCAGTATTTT
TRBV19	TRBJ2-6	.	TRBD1	CASSPTGVGANVLTF	TGTGCCAGTAGTCCGACAGGGGTAGGAGCCAACGTCCTGACTTTC
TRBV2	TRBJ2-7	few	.	CASSEGSNEQYF	TGTGCCAGCAGTGAAGGCAGTAACGAGCAGTACTTC
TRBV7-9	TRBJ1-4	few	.	CASSSSIKEKLFF	TGTGCCAGCAGCTCTTCAATTAAGGAAAAACTGTTTTTT
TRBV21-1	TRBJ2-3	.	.	CASSKVGLTDTQYF	TGTGCCAGCAGCAAAGTTGGTTTAACAGATACGCAGTATTTT
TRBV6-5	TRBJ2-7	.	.	CASSNLGLYEQYF	TGTGCCAGCAGCAACCTTGGTCTATACGAGCAGTACTTC
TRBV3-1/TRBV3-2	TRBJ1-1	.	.	CASSQQGNTEAFF	TGTGCCAGCAGCCAACAGGGGAACACTGAAGCTTTCTTT
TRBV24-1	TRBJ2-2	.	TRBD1	CATRGQGGNTGELFF	TGTGCCACCAGAGGACAGGGGGGGAACACCGGGGAGCTGTTTTTT
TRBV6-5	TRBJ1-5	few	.	CASSQSGLQPQHF	TGTGCCAGCAGCCAATCGGGGCTCCAGCCCCAGCATTTT
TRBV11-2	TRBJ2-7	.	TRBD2	CASSPRTRTNEQYF	TGTGCCAGCAGCCCCAGGACTAGAACCAACGAGCAGTACTTC
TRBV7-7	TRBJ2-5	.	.	CASSLRGSQETQYF	TGTGCTAGCAGCCTCAGGGGTTCCCAAGAGACCCAGTACTTC
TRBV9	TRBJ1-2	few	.	CASSGRGYTF	TGTGCCAGCAGCGGGCGTGGCTACACCTTC
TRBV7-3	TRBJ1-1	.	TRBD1	CASSPGTGGAGSTEAFF	TGTGCCAGCAGCCCTGGGACAGGGGGCGCGGGTAGCACTGAAGCTTTCTTT
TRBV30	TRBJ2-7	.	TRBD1	CALDRGLYEQYF	TGTGCCTTGGACAGGGGATTGTACGAGCAGTACTTC
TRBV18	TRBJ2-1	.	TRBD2	CASSPTPGQGTSGSWNEQFF	TGTGCCAGCTCACCAACTCCGGGACAGGGGACTAGCGGGAGTTGGAATGAGCAGTTCTTC
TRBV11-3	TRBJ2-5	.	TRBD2	CASSLGLAGTQETQYF	TGTGCCAGCAGCTTGGGACTAGCGGGGACCCAAGAGACCCAGTACTTC